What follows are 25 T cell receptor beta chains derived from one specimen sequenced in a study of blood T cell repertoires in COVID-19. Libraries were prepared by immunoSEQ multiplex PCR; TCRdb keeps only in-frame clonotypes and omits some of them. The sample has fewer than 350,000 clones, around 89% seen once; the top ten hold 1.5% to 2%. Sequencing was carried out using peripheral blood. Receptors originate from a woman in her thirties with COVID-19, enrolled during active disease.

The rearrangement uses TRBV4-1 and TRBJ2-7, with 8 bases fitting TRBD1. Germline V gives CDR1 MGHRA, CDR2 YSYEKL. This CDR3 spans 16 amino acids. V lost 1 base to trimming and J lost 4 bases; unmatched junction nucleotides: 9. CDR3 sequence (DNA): TGCGCCAGCAGCCAAGTTACAGGGGGTATTGGGTACGAGCAGTACTTC. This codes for CASSQVTGGIGYEQYF.

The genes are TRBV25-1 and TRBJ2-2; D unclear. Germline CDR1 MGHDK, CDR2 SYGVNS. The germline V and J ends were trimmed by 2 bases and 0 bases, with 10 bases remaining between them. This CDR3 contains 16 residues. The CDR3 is CASSEEPTANTGELFF. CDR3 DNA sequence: TGTGCCAGCAGTGAAGAGCCTACAGCGAACACCGGGGAGCTGTTTTTT.

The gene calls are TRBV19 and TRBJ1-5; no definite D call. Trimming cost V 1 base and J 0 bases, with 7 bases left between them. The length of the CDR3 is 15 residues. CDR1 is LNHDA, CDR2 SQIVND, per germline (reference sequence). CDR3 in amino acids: CASSIADISNQPQHF. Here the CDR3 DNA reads TGTGCCAGTAGTATAGCCGACATTAGCAATCAGCCCCAGCATTTT. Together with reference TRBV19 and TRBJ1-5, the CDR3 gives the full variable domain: DGGITQSPKYLFRKEGQNVTLSCEQNLNHDAMYWYRQDPGQGLRLIYYSQIVNDFQKGDIAEGYSVSREKKESFPLTVTSAQKNPTAFYLCASSIADISNQPQHFGDGTRLSIL.

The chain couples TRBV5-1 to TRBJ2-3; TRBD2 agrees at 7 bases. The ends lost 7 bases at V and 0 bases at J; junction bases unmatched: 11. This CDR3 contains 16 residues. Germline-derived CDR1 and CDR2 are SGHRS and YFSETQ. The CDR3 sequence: CASHEAAGVSTDTQYF. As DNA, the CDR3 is TGCGCCAGCCACGAGGCGGCGGGGGTTAGCACAGATACGCAGTATTTT.

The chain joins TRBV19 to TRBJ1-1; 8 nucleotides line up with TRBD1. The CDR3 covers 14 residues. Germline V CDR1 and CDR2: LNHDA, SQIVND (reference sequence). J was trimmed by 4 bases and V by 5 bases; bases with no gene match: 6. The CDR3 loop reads CASSWTGRSTEAFF. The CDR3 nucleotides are TGTGCCAGTAGTTGGACAGGGCGAAGCACTGAAGCTTTCTTT.

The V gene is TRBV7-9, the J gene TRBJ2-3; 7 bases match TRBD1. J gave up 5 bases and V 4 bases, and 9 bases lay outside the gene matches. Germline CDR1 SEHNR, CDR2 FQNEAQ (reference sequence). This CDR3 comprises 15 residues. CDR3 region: CASSSRDSTIDTQYF. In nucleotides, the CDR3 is TGTGCCAGCAGCTCCCGGGACAGCACAATAGATACGCAGTATTTT.

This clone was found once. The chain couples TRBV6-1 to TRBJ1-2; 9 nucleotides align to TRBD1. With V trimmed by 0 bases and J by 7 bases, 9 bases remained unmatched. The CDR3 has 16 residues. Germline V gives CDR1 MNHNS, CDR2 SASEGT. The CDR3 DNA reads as TGTGCCAGCAGTGAAGCCTCCCGGACAGGGGTGGGTGGCTACACCTTC. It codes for CASSEASRTGVGGYTF.

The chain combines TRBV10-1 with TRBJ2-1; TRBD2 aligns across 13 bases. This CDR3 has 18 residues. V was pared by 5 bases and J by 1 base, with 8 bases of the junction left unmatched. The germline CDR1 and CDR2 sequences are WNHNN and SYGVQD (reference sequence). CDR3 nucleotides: TGCGCCAGCAGTCGGACTAGCGGGGGTCTGGGTTCCTACAATGAGCAGTTCTTC. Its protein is CASSRTSGGLGSYNEQFF.

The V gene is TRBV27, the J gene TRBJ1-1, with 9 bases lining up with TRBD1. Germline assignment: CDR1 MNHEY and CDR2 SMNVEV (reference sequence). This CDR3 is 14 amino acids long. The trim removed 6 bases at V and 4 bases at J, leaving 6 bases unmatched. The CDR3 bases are TGTGCCAGCAGGGCACAGGGGGCCGTCACTGAAGCTTTCTTT. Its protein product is CASRAQGAVTEAFF.

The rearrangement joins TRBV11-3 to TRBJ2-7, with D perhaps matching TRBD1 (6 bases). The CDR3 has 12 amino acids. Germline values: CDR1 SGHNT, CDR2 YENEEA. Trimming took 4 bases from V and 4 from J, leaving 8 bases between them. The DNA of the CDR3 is TGTGCCAGCAGCTCAACAGGGTACGAGCAGTACTTC. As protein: CASSSTGYEQYF.

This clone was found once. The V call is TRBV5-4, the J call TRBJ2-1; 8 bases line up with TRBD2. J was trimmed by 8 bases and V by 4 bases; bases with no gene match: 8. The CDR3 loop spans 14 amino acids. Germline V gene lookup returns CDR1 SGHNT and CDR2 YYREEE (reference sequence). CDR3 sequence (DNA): TGTGCCAGCAGCGAATTAGCGGGGAAGGATGAGCAGTTCTTC. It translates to CASSELAGKDEQFF. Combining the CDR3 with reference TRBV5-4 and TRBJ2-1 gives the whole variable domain ETGVTQSPTHLIKTRGQQVTLRCSSQSGHNTVSWYQQALGQGPQFIFQYYREEENGRGNFPPRFSGLQFPNYSSELNVNALELDDSALYLCASSELAGKDEQFFGPGTRLTVL.

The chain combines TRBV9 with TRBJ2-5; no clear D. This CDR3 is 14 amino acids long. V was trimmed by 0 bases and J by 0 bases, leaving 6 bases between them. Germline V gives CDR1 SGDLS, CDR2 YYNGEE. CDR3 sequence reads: CASSVGRYQETQYF. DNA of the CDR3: TGTGCCAGCAGCGTAGGCAGGTACCAAGAGACCCAGTACTTC.

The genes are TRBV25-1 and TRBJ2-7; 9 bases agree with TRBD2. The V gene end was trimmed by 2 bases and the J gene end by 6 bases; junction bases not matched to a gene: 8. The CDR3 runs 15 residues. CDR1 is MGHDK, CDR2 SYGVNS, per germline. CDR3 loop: CASSEGASGASEQYF. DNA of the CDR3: TGTGCCAGCAGTGAAGGGGCTAGCGGGGCCTCCGAGCAGTACTTC.

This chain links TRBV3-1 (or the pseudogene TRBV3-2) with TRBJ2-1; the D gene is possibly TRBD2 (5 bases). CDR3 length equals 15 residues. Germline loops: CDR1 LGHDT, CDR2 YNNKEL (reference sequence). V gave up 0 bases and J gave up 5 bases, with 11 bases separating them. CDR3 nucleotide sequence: TGTGCCAGCAGCCAAGAGCCCACTAGAAACAATGAGCAGTTCTTC. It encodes CASSQEPTRNNEQFF.

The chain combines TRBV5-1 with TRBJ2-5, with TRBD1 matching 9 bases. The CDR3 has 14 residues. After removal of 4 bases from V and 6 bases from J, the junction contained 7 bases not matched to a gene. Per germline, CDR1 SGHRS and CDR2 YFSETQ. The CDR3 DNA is TGCGCCAGCAGCCCGACAGGGGGATATCAGACCCAGTACTTC. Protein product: CASSPTGGYQTQYF. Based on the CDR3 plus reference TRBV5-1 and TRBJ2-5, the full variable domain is KAGVTQTPRYLIKTRGQQVTLSCSPISGHRSVSWYQQTPGQGLQFLFEYFSETQRNKGNFPGRFSGRQFSNSRSEMNVSTLELGDSALYLCASSPTGGYQTQYFGPGTRLLVL.

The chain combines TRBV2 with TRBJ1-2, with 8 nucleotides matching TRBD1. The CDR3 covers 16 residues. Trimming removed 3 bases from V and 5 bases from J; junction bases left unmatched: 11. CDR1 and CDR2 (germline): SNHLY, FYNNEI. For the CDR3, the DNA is TGTGCCAGCAGTGACAGGGGGCTCTATTCATGGTATGGCTACACCTTC. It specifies CASSDRGLYSWYGYTF.

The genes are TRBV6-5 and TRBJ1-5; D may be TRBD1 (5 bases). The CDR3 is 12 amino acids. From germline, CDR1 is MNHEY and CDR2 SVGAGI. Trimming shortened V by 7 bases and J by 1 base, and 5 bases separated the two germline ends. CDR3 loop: CASTGSNQPQHF. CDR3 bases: TGTGCCAGCACAGGGAGCAATCAGCCCCAGCATTTT.

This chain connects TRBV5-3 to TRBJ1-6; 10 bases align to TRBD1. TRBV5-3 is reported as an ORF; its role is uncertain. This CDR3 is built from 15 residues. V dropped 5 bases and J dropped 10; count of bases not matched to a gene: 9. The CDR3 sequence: CARRAPDRGESPLHF. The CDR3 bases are TGTGCCAGAAGAGCCCCGGACAGGGGGGAATCACCCCTCCACTTT.

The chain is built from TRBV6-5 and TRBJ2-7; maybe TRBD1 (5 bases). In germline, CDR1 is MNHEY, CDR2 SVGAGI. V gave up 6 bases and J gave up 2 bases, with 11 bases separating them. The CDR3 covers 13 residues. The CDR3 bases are TGTGCCAGCAGCAACTCGACAGCCTACGAGCAGTACTTC. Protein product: CASSNSTAYEQYF.

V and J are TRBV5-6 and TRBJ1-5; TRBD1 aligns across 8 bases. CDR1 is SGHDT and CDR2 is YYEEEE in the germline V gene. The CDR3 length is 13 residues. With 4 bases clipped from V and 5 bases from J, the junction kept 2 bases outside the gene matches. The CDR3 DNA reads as TGTGCCAGCAGCCCGGGACAGGATCAGCCCCAGCATTTT. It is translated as CASSPGQDQPQHF.

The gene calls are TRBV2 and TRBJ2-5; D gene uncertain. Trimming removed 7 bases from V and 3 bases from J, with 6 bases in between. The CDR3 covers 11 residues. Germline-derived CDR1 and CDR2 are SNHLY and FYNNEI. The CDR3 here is CASNREETQYF. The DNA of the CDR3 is TGTGCCAGCAACCGCGAAGAGACCCAGTACTTC.

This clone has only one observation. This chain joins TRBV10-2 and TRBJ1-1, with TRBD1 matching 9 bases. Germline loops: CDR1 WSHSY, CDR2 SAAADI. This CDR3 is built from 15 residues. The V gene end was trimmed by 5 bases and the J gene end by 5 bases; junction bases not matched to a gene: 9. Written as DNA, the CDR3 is TGCGCCAGCAGTCAGGGAGCCGGGACAGGGACTGAAGCTTTCTTT. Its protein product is CASSQGAGTGTEAFF.

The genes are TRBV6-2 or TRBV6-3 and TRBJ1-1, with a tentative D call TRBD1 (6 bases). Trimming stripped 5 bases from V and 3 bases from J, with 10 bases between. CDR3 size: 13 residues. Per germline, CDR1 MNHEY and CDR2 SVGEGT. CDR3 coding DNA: TGTGCCAGCAGTACCAGGGGATACACTGAAGCTTTCTTT. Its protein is CASSTRGYTEAFF.

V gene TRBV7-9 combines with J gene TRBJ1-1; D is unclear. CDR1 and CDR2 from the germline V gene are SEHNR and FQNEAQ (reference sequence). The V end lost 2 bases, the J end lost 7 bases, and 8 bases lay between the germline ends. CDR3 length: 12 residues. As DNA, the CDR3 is TGTGCCAGCAGCTTACGGGCGGGTGAAGCTTTCTTT. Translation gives CASSLRAGEAFF.

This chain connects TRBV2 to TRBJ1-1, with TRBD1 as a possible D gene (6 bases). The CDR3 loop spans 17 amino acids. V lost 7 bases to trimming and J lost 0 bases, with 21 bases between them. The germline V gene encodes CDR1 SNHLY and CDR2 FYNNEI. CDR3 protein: CASNFGGGPPMNTEAFF. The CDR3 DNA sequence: TGTGCCAGCAATTTCGGCGGGGGCCCCCCCATGAACACTGAAGCTTTCTTT.